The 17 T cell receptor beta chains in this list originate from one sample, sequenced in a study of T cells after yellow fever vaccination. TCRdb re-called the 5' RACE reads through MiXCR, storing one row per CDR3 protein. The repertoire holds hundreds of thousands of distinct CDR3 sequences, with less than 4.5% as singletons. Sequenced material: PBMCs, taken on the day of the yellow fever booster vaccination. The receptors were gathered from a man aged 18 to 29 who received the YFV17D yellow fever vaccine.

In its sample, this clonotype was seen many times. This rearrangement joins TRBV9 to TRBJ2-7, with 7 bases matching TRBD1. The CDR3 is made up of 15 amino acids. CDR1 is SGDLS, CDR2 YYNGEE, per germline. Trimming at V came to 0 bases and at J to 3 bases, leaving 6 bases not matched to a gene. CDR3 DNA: TGTGCCAGCAGCGTAGCAGTGACAGGGAGCTACGAGCAGTACTTC. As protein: CASSVAVTGSYEQYF.

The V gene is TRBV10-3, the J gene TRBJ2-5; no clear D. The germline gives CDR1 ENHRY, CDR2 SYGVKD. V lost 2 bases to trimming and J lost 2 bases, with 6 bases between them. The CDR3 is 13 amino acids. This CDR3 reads CAISEDIQETQYF. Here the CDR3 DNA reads TGTGCCATCAGTGAGGATATTCAAGAGACCCAGTACTTC.

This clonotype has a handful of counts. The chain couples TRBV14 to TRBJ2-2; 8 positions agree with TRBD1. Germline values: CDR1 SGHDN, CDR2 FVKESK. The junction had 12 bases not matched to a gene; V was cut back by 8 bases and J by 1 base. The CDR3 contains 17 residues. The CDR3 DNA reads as TGTGCCAGCGGATCAATGGAAGGACAGGGGAACACCGGGGAGCTGTTTTTT. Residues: CASGSMEGQGNTGELFF.

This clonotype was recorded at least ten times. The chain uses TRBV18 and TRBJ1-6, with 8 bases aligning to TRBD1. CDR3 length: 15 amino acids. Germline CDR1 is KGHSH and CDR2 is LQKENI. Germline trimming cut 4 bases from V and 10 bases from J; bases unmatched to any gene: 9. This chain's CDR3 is CASSLEQGEISPLHF. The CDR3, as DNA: TGTGCCAGCTCACTTGAACAGGGGGAGATATCACCCCTCCACTTT.

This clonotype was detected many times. CDR3 DNA: TGTGCCAGCAGCCAATACCAGACGGCCACTGAAGCTTTCTTT. As protein: CASSQYQTATEAFF. The rearrangement links TRBV3-1 to TRBJ1-1; no reliable D call. V was pared by 2 bases and J by 4 bases, with 11 bases between. From germline, CDR1 is LGHDT and CDR2 YNNKEL (reference sequence). The CDR3 is 14 amino acids.

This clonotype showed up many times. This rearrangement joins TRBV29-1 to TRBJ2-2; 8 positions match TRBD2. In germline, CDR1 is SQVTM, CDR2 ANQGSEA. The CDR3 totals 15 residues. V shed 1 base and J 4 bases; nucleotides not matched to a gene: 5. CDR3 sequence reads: CSVEGAGGLTGELFF. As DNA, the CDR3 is TGCAGCGTTGAAGGCGCGGGGGGCCTCACCGGGGAGCTGTTTTTT.

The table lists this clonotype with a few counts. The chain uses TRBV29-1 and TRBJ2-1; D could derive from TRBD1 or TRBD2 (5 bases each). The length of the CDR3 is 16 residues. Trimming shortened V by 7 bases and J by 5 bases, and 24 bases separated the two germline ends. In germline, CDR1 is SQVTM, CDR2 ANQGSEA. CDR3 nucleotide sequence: TGCAGCGCCGAAGGATTAGCATATCTGGGGGACAATGAGCAGTTCTTC. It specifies CSAEGLAYLGDNEQFF.

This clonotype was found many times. CDR3: CASSRLTGASGTEAFF. CDR3 nucleotide sequence: TGTGCCAGCAGCAGGCTGACAGGGGCATCGGGGACTGAAGCTTTCTTT. The chain combines TRBV9 with TRBJ1-1, with 8 bases identical to TRBD1. The CDR3 is 16 amino acids. CDR1 is SGDLS, CDR2 YYNGEE, per germline. The V gene end was trimmed by 4 bases and the J gene end by 5 bases; junction bases not matched to a gene: 13.

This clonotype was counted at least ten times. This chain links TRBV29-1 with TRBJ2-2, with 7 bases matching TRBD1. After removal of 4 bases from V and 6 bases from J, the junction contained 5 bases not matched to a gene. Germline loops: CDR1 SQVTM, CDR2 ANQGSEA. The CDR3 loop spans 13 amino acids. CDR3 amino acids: CSVARDSPGELFF. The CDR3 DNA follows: TGCAGCGTTGCTAGGGACAGCCCCGGGGAGCTGTTTTTT.

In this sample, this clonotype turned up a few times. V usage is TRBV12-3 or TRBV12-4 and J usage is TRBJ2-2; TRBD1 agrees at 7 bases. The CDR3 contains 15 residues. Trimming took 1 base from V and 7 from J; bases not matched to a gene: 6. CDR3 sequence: CASSLGRGIYGELFF. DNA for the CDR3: TGTGCCAGCAGTTTAGGCAGGGGGATATACGGGGAGCTGTTTTTT.

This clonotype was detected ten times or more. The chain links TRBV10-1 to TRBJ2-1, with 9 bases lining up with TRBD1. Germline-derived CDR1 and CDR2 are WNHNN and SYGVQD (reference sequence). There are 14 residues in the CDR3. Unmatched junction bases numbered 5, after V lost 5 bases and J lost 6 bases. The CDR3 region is CASSPTGGGNEQFF. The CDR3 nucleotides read TGCGCCAGCAGTCCGACAGGGGGTGGCAATGAGCAGTTCTTC.

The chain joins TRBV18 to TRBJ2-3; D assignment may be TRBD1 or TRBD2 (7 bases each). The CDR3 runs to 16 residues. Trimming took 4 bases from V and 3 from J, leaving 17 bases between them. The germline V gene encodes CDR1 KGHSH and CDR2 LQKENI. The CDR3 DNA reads TGTGCCAGCTCACAGCGGGAACGACAGGGAACAGATACGCAGTATTTT. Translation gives CASSQRERQGTDTQYF.

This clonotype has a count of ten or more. This CDR3 is CASSLTPSGTSLFEQYV. CDR3 in DNA: TGCGCCAGCAGCCTAACACCAAGCGGGACCTCTTTATTCGAGCAGTACGTC. The rearrangement uses TRBV5-1 and TRBJ2-7, with 7 bases matching TRBD2. Germline loops: CDR1 SGHRS, CDR2 YFSETQ. The CDR3 extends over 17 amino acids. V lost 4 bases to trimming and J lost 6 bases; unmatched junction nucleotides: 19.

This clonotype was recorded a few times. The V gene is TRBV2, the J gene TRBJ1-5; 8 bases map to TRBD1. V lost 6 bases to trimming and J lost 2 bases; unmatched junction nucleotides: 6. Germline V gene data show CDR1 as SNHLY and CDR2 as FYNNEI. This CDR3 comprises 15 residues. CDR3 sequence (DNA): TGTGCCAGCAGGTACGACAGGGGAGGCAATCAGCCCCAGCATTTT. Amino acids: CASRYDRGGNQPQHF.

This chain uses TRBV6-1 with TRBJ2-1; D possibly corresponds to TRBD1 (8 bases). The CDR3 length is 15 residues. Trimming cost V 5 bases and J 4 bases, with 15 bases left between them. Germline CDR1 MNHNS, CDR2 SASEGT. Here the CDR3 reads CASSLPQGGYNEQFF. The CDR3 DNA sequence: TGTGCCAGCAGTCTCCCACAGGGGGGGTACAATGAGCAGTTCTTC.

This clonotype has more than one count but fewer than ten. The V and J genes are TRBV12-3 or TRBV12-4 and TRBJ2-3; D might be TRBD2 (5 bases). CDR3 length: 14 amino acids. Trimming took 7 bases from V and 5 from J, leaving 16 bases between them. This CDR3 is CASTPTMGVDTQYF. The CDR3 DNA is TGTGCCAGCACCCCGACCATGGGAGTAGATACGCAGTATTTT.

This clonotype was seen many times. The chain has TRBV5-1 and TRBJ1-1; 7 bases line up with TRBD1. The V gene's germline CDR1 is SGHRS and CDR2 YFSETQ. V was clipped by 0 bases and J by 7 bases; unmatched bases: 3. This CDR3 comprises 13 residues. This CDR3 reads CASSLGQGGEAFF. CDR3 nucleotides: TGCGCCAGCAGCTTGGGACAGGGTGGTGAAGCTTTCTTT.